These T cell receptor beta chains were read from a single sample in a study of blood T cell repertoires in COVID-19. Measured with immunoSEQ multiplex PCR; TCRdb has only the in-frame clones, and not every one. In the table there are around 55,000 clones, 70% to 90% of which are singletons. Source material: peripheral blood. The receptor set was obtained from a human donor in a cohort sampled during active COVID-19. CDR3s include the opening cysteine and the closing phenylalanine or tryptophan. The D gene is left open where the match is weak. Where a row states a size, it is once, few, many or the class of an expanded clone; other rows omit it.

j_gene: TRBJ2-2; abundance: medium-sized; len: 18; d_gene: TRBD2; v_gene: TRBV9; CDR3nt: TGTGCCAGCAGCGTAGCGGTAGCGGGAGCGATAGGGACCGGGGAGCTGTTTTTT; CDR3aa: CASSVAVAGAIGTGELFF
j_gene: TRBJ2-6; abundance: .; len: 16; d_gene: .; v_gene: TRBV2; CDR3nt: TGTGCCAGCAGTGAAGCTGGACACTCTGGGGCCAACGTCCTGACTTTC; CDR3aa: CASSEAGHSGANVLTF
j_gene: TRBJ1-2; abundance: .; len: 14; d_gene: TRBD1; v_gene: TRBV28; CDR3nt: TGTGCCAGCAAAGACAGGGGGCCTAACTATGGCTACACCTTC; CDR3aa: CASKDRGPNYGYTF
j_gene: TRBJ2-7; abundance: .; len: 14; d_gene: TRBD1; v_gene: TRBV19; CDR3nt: TGTGCCAGTAGTATAGCGCCAGGGGGCTACGAGCAGTACTTC; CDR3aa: CASSIAPGGYEQYF
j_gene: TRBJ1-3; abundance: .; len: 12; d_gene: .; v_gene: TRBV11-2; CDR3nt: TGTGCCAGCAGCTTAAGCGGAAACACCATATATTTT; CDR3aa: CASSLSGNTIYF
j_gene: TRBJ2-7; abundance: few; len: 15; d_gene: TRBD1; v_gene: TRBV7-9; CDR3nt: TGTGCCAGCAGCTTAGAGTGGGGACAGAACTACGAGCAGTACTTC; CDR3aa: CASSLEWGQNYEQYF
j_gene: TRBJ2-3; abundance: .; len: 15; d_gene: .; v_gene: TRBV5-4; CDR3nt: TGTGCCACCAGATTACCGGGACACAAAGGGGATACGCAGTATTTT; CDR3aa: CATRLPGHKGDTQYF
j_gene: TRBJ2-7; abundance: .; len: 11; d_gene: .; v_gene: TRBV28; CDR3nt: TGTGCCGGCGGGACGGCCTACGAGCAGTACTTC; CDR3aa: CAGGTAYEQYF
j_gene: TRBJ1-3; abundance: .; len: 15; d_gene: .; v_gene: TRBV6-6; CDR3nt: TGTGCCAGCAGTTCCACGGGGTGGACGGGAAACACCATATATTTT; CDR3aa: CASSSTGWTGNTIYF
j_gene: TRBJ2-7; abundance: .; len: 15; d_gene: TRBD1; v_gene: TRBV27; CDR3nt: TGTGCCAGCAGTTTGGGACAGGCTTACTCCTACGAGCAGTACTTC; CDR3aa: CASSLGQAYSYEQYF
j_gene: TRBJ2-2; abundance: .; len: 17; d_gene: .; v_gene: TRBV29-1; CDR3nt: TGCAGCGTTGAAGAGGTCCAGGGGAGGGCCAAGACCGGGGAGCTGTTTTTT; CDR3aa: CSVEEVQGRAKTGELFF
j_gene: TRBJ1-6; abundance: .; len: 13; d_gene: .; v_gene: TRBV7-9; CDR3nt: TGTGCCAGCAGGGGGACTCGGAATTCACCCCTCCACTTT; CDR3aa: CASRGTRNSPLHF
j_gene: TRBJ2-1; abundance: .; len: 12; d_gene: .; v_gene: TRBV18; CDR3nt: TGTGCCAGCTCAAGCCAACTGAATGAGCAGTTCTTC; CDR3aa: CASSSQLNEQFF
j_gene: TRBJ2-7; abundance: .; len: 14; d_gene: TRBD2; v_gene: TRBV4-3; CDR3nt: TGCGCCAGCAGCCAAGGGACTAGCTGCCACGAGCAGTACTTC; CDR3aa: CASSQGTSCHEQYF
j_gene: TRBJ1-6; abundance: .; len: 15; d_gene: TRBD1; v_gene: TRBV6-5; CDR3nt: TGTGCCAGCAGTCACGGACAGGGGAATAATTCACCCCTCCACTTT; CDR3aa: CASSHGQGNNSPLHF
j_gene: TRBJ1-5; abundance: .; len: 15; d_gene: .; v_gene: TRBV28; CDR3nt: TGTGCCAGCAGTTCCGACAGAGTTAGCAATCAGCCCCAGCATTTT; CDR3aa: CASSSDRVSNQPQHF
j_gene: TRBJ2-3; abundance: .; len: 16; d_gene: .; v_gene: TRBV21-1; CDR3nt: TGTGCCAGCAGCAAAAACGAGGCAGGGAGCACAGATACGCAGTATTTT; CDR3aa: CASSKNEAGSTDTQYF
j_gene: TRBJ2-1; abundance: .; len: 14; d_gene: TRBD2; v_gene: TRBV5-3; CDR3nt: TGTGCCAGAAGTTACGGACTAGCGGGAAGTCGGCAGTTCTTC; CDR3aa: CARSYGLAGSRQFF
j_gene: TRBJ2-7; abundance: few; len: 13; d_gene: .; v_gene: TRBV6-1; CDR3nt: TGTGCCAGCAGTGAAATGGGCAGCTACGAGCAGTACTTC; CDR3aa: CASSEMGSYEQYF
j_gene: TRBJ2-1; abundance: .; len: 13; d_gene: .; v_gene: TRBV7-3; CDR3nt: TGTGCCAGCAGCTTAACTTCTAGCGTTGAGCAGTTCTTC; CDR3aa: CASSLTSSVEQFF
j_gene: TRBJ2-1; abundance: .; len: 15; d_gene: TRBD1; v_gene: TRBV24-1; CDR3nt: TGTGCCACCAGTGATTTGCTTCGGGGACAGGATGAGCAGTTCTTC; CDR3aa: CATSDLLRGQDEQFF
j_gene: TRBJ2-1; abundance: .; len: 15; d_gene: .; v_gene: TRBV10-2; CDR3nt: TGCGCCAGCAGGGATAGCGGTACGAACTACAATGAGCAGTTCTTC; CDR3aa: CASRDSGTNYNEQFF
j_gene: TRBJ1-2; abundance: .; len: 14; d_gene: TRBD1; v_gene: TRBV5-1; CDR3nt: TGCGCCACCTACCCCGGACAGGGGGCGTACGGCTACACCTTC; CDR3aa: CATYPGQGAYGYTF
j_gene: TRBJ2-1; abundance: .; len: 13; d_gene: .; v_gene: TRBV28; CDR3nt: TGTGCCAGCAGTAAGCTCTCCTACAATGAGCAGTTCTTC; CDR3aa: CASSKLSYNEQFF
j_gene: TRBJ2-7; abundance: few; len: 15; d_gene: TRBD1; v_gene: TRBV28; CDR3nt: TGTGCCAGCAGTCCTTACAGGGGGTTAATGGGCGAGCAGTACTTC; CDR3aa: CASSPYRGLMGEQYF